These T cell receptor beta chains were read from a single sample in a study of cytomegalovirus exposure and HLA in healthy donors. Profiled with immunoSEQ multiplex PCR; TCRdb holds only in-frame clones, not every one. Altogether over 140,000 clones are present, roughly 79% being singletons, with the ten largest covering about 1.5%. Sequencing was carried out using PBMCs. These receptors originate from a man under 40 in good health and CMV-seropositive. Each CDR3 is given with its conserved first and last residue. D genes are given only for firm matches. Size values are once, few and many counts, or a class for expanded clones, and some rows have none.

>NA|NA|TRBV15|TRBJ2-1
TGTGCCACCAGCACTTGGACAGGGAGGGGTGAGCAGTTCTTC
CATSTWTGRGEQFF
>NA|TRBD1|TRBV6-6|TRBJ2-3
TGTGCCAGCAGTACAGGGGGATTTGTTTCAGATACGCAGTATTTT
CASSTGGFVSDTQYF
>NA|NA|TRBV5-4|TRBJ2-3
TGTGCCAGCAGCCCCACGACTAGCACAGATACGCAGTATTTT
CASSPTTSTDTQYF
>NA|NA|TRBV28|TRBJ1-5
TGTGCCGTAAATACAGGGAACAATCAGCCCCAGCATTTT
CAVNTGNNQPQHF
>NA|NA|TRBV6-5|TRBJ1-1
TGTGCCACCCACGTGAGGGGGACTGAAGCTTTCTTT
CATHVRGTEAFF
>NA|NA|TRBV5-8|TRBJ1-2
TGTGCCAGCAGCCGCCCTCCGACCACGGGTGGCTACACCTTC
CASSRPPTTGGYTF
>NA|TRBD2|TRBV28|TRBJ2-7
TGTGCCAGCAGTTTATCCGGGGGGGCCTACGAGCAGTACTTC
CASSLSGGAYEQYF
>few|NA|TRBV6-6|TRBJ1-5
TGTGCCAGCAGTTACTCGGCCAATCAGCCCCAGCATTTT
CASSYSANQPQHF
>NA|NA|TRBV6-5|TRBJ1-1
TGTGCCAGCAGTTACTCGGCAGGGATGAACACTGAAGCTTTCTTT
CASSYSAGMNTEAFF
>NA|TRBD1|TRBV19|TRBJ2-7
TGTGCCAGTAGTGCCTCCGGGACAGGGGACAGGAAGCAGTACTTC
CASSASGTGDRKQYF
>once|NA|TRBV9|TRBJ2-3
TGTGCCAGCAGCGTGAGGGACATGTCTAGCACAGATACGCAGTATTTT
CASSVRDMSSTDTQYF
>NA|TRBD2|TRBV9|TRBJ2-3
TGTGCCAGCACCCGGGGGGGGTCGCGGAGCACAGATACGCAGTATTTT
CASTRGGSRSTDTQYF
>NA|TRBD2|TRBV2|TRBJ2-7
TGTGCCAGCAGCCCTAAGGGACTAGCGGGAGCCGGAAGCTACGAGCAGTACTTC
CASSPKGLAGAGSYEQYF
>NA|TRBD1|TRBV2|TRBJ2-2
TGTGCCAGCAGGGGGACAGGGGGCGCGTCTGGGGAGCTGTTTTTT
CASRGTGGASGELFF
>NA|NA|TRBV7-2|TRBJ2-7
TGTGCCAGCAGCTTAAGTTCGGGCAGGGCCTACGAGCAGTACTTC
CASSLSSGRAYEQYF
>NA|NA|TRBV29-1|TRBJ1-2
TGCAGCGTTGAAGATCTACAGTCCCCCCTACGCTACACCTTC
CSVEDLQSPLRYTF
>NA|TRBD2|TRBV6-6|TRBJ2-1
TGTGCCAGCAGAGTCGAAGGAGGCGGGAGGGAGAATGAGCAGTTCTTC
CASRVEGGGRENEQFF
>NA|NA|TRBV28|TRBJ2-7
TGTGCCAGCACCCCCCCGGGGACTCTGAAGTACGAGCAGTACTTC
CASTPPGTLKYEQYF
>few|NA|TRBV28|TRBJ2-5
TGTGCCTCCAAACGGGACATCACCCAGTACTTC
CASKRDITQYF
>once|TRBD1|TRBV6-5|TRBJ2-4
TGTGCCAGCAGTCAAGACAGGGATGGCAAAAACATTCAGTACTTC
CASSQDRDGKNIQYF
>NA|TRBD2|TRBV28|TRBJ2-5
TGTGCCAGCAGTTTAAGTTTGCGGGGGTCCCAAGAGACCCAGTACTTC
CASSLSLRGSQETQYF
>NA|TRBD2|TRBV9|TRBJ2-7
TGTGCCAGCAGCGTAGGACTAGCGGGAGCGTCCTACGAGCAGTACTTC
CASSVGLAGASYEQYF
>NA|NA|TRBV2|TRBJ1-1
TGTGCCAGCAGCGTCCCGGGACAAGCTGAAGCTTTCTTT
CASSVPGQAEAFF
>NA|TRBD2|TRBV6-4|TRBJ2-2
TGTGCCAGCAGCCGACACGTGGGCGGGGGGAACACCGGGGAGCTGTTTTTT
CASSRHVGGGNTGELFF
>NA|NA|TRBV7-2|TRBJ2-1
TGTGCCAGCAGTGAGAGTTGGGGGACACCCTACAATGAGCAGTTCTTC
CASSESWGTPYNEQFF
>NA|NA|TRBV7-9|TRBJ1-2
TGTTCCAGCAGCTTCAGGGAAGGCTATGGCTACACCTTC
CSSSFREGYGYTF
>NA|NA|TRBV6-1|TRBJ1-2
TGTGCCAGCAGGGAGACAGATAACTATGGCTACACCTTC
CASRETDNYGYTF
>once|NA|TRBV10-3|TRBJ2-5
TGTGCCATCAGCTCGTTGGGGAGCGAGACCCAGTACTTC
CAISSLGSETQYF
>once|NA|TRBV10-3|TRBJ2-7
TGTGCCATCAGTGTCGGGACATTAATCGACGAGCAGTACTTC
CAISVGTLIDEQYF